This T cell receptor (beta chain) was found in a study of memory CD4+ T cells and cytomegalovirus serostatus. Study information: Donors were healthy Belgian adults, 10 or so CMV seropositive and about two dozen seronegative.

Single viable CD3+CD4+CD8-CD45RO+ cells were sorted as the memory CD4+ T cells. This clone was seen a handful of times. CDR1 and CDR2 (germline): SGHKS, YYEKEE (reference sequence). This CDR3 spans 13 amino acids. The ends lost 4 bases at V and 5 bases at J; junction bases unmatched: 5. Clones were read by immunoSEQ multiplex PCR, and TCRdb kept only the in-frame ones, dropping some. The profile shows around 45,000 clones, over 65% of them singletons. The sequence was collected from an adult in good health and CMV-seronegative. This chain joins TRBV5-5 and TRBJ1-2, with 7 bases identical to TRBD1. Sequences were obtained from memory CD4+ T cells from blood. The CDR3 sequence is CASSGGQRYGYTF. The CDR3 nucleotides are TGTGCCAGCAGCGGGGGACAGCGGTATGGCTACACCTTC.